This T cell receptor beta chain originates from a study of identical twins. Findings and limits, study-wide: The presence of invariant MAIT and iNKT cells could partly confound analyses of zero-insertion sequences. The study found that models underestimated out-of-frame TCR alpha sharing in monozygotic twins.

This clonotype was counted between two and nine times. The antigen remains undetermined. Each CDR3 protein gets one entry after TCRdb re-called the 5' RACE reads with MiXCR. Of 450,000 or so distinct CDR3 sequences in the sample, 12% to 15% were seen once. J was trimmed by 4 bases and V by 5 bases; bases with no gene match: 11. The CDR3 spans 15 residues. The germline gives CDR1 SGHTA, CDR2 FQGNSA. The sample was also reused in another study, on yellow fever vaccine responses in identical twins.

The V gene is TRBV7-2, the J gene TRBJ2-7; TRBD1 matches 7 bases. Sequenced input: CD4+ T cells sorted from blood. The TCR was taken from a woman between 18 and 29 years old in good health. The CDR3 is CASSRAQTGRYEQYF. Here the CDR3 DNA reads TGTGCCAGCAGCCGAGCCCAGACAGGGCGGTACGAGCAGTACTTC.